This entry concerns a single TCR beta chain. The sample belongs to a study of blood T cell repertoires in COVID-19. Study-level background: PBMCs, B-cell-depleted T cells, or T cells were the source of the cDNA or gDNA that made up the material.

V gave up 3 bases and J gave up 3 bases; unmatched junction bases: 9. This CDR3 region has 17 residues. CDR1 is SGHDT, CDR2 YYEEEE, per germline. TCRdb's copy holds only in-frame clones and misses some; the assay was immunoSEQ multiplex PCR. In the table there are some 50,000 clones, 86% of which are singletons. V and J are TRBV5-6 and TRBJ1-2; 12 nucleotides agree with TRBD1. The sample taken for sequencing was peripheral blood. This clonotype was obtained from a woman aged 55-70 years with acute or convalescent COVID-19. The CDR3 DNA follows: TGTGCCAGCAGCTCGGCGGGACAGGGGGCGATAGACTATGGCTACACCTTC. It codes for CASSSAGQGAIDYGYTF.